Shown below are 29 T cell receptor beta chains from a single sample sequenced in a study of T cells after yellow fever vaccination. MiXCR was run by TCRdb on the 5' RACE reads, yielding one entry per CDR3 protein. In the table there are about 400,000 distinct CDR3 sequences, under 7.5% of which are singletons. The sequencing used PBMCs, collected 5 days after the yellow fever booster vaccination. Every receptor here comes from a man aged 25-45 years who received the YFV17D yellow fever vaccine.

This clonotype has more than one count but fewer than ten. One end of the junction does not line up with germline, which may come from a read error. J is TRBJ1-1 and V is TRBV20-1, with a tentative D call TRBD1 (5 bases). This CDR3 spans 12 amino acids. Germline CDR1 is DFQATT and CDR2 is SNEGSKA (reference sequence). In DNA, the CDR3 is TGCAGTGCTAGTAAGGGGAACGCTGAAGCTTTCTTT. Translation: CSASKGNAEAFF.

V gene TRBV21-1 combines with J gene TRBJ2-1; whether TRBD1, the table's D call, matches the DNA was not checked. TRBV21-1 is tagged as a pseudogene. The CDR3 spans 15 residues. CDR3 region: CASSKGQGIYNEQFF. The CDR3 DNA sequence: TGTGCCAGCAGCAAGGGACAGGGGATATACAATGAGCAGTTCTTC.

This clonotype has a handful of counts. The rearrangement links TRBV7-7 to TRBJ2-2; D possibly corresponds to TRBD2 (6 bases). Germline lookup yields CDR1 SSHAT and CDR2 FNYEAQ (reference sequence). This CDR3 is built from 13 residues. The CDR3 region is CASRENPTGELFF. CDR3 DNA: TGTGCTAGTCGGGAGAACCCCACCGGGGAGCTGTTTTTT.

As concerns this clonotype: One end of the junction does not line up with germline, which may come from a read error. The V and J genes are TRBV12-3 or TRBV12-4 and TRBJ2-7, with 8 nucleotides matching TRBD1. This CDR3 spans 11 amino acids. The CDR3 here is CASSDGQGIHF. For the CDR3, the DNA is TGTGCCAGCAGTGACGGACAGGGTATCCACTTC.

The chain is built from TRBV27 and TRBJ2-1, with D tentatively TRBD2 (5 bases). The V end lost 6 bases, the J end lost 0 bases, and 12 bases lay between the germline ends. The CDR3 spans 15 residues. Germline V gene lookup returns CDR1 MNHEY and CDR2 SMNVEV (reference sequence). For the CDR3, the DNA is TGTGCCAGCAGCCAAAGCGGCCGCTCCTACAATGAGCAGTTCTTC. This codes for CASSQSGRSYNEQFF.

This clonotype has at least ten counts. This chain links TRBV10-3 with TRBJ2-1; D tentatively reads TRBD1 or TRBD2 (5 bases each). The germline V and J ends were trimmed by 3 bases and 1 base, with 19 bases remaining between them. This CDR3 is built from 18 residues. Germline CDR1 is ENHRY and CDR2 is SYGVKD. This chain's CDR3 is CAISDRGKTRSSYNEQFF. The CDR3 nucleotides read TGTGCCATCAGTGATCGGGGCAAGACGAGGAGTTCCTACAATGAGCAGTTCTTC.

This clonotype has a count of ten or more. V gene TRBV20-1 combines with J gene TRBJ2-3, with D unresolved. V was shortened by 6 bases and J by 6 bases, with 7 bases between the two germline ends. CDR1 DFQATT and CDR2 SNEGSKA come from the germline V gene (reference sequence). The CDR3 is 10 residues long. The CDR3 DNA reads as TGCAGTGCCTTGCTGGATACGCAGTATTTT. Amino acids: CSALLDTQYF.

Remarks on this clonotype: A read error is possible here, since a much larger clone lies one base away. This chain uses TRBV7-2 with TRBJ2-1; unclear D gene. Germline V gene sequence: CDR1 SGHTA, CDR2 FQGNSA. The CDR3 spans 13 residues. CDR3 region: CASRSSTYNKQFF. Here the CDR3 DNA reads TGTGCCAGCAGATCCTCGACCTACAATAAGCAGTTCTTC.

This clonotype was detected many times. The gene calls are TRBV7-9 and TRBJ2-5; a possible D gene is TRBD2 (5 bases). This CDR3 is 15 amino acids long. Germline V gives CDR1 SEHNR, CDR2 FQNEAQ (reference sequence). V shed 1 base and J shed 4 bases, with 13 bases lying between them. The CDR3 protein is CASSLEKDFLETQYF. In DNA, the CDR3 is TGTGCCAGCAGCTTAGAGAAGGACTTCCTAGAGACCCAGTACTTC.

The table lists this clonotype with a few counts. The J gene is TRBJ2-1, the V gene TRBV27; 7 bases match TRBD2. The CDR3 totals 13 residues. V shed 9 bases and J 7 bases; nucleotides not matched to a gene: 9. Germline assignment: CDR1 MNHEY and CDR2 SMNVEV (reference sequence). The CDR3 DNA is TGTGCCAGAGGGGAGGGGCGGAGTAATGAGCAGTTCTTC. This translates into CARGEGRSNEQFF.

This clonotype was counted at least ten times. V is TRBV3-1 and J is TRBJ2-1, with 10 bases that match TRBD2. The length of the CDR3 is 17 residues. Germline V gene data show CDR1 as LGHDT and CDR2 as YNNKEL (reference sequence). The junction had 13 bases not matched to a gene; V was cut back by 4 bases and J by 7 bases. CDR3 bases: TGTGCCAGCAGCCTTAGAGGGCAGCGGGAGGGTGCAAATGAGCAGTTCTTC. Its translation is CASSLRGQREGANEQFF.

In this sample, this clonotype turned up a few times. This chain connects TRBV18 to TRBJ1-2, with D perhaps matching TRBD1 (5 bases). The CDR3 runs to 12 residues. Trimming took off 5 bases at V and 8 bases at J, with 12 bases between the two ends. CDR1 is KGHSH and CDR2 is LQKENI in the germline V gene. The CDR3 reads CASSAGMLGYTF. The CDR3 DNA follows: TGTGCCAGCTCAGCAGGGATGCTGGGCTACACCTTC. The entire variable domain, with the rest obtained from reference TRBV18 and TRBJ1-2, is as follows: NAGVMQNPRHLVRRRGQEARLRCSPMKGHSHVYWYRQLPEEGLKFMVYLQKENIIDESGMPKERFSAEFPKEGPSILRIQQVVRGDSAAYFCASSAGMLGYTFGSGTRLTVV.

This clonotype was seen only once. At one end the junction does not follow the germline gene, possibly because of a read error. The chain employs TRBV20-1 and TRBJ2-1; D possibly uses TRBD1 or TRBD2 (6 bases each). The CDR3 length is 16 residues. Germline V gives CDR1 DFQATT, CDR2 SNEGSKA (reference sequence). CDR3 nucleotides: TGCTGTGCTTCGAGGGGGAGGTCGAACGCCAGGGATGAGCAGTTCTTC. This codes for CCASRGRSNARDEQFF.

Many counts were recorded for this clonotype. The chain recombines TRBV11-2 with TRBJ2-1; TRBD2 might be the D (6 bases). The CDR3 consists of 18 residues. The V end lost 4 bases, the J end lost 0 bases, and 19 bases lay between the germline ends. Germline V gives CDR1 SGHAT, CDR2 FQNNGV. CDR3 sequence reads: CASSSRGRERSSYNEQFF. The CDR3 DNA sequence: TGTGCCAGCAGCTCGAGGGGTCGGGAGAGGAGCTCCTACAATGAGCAGTTCTTC.

This chain links TRBV5-4 with TRBJ2-1, with a possible D match to TRBD1 (6 bases). The germline V and J ends were trimmed by 6 bases and 7 bases, with 14 bases remaining between them. Per the germline V gene, CDR1 is SGHNT and CDR2 is YYREEE (reference sequence). The length of the CDR3 is 13 residues. The chain's CDR3 is CASTIWGTNEQFF. As DNA, the CDR3 is TGTGCCAGCACTATTTGGGGGACAAATGAGCAGTTCTTC.

On this clonotype itself: Sequence at one end of the junction differs from germline and may be a read error. This chain joins TRBV4-1 and TRBJ2-7; 7 nucleotides agree with TRBD2. The CDR3 loop spans 17 amino acids. Germline lookup yields CDR1 MGHRA and CDR2 YSYEKL. CDR3 in amino acids: CTSSQGQASGASYEQYF. CDR3 sequence (DNA): TGCACCAGCAGCCAAGGCCAGGCAAGCGGGGCCTCCTACGAGCAGTACTTC.

There are a few counts of this clonotype. The chain is built from TRBV6-1 and TRBJ2-1; 14 positions agree with TRBD2. The germline gives CDR1 MNHNS, CDR2 SASEGT. The CDR3 consists of 15 residues. The ends lost 6 bases at V and 6 bases at J; junction bases unmatched: 4. CDR3 loop: CASRGGTSGGNEQFF. CDR3 DNA sequence: TGTGCCAGCAGGGGGGGGACTAGCGGGGGCAATGAGCAGTTCTTC.

CDR3 region: CASSESSHEQYF. CDR3 nucleotide sequence: TGCGCCAGCAGTGAGTCTTCCCACGAGCAGTACTTC. The chain uses TRBV10-1 and TRBJ2-7; D remains unclear. The CDR3 is made up of 12 amino acids. In germline, CDR1 is WNHNN, CDR2 SYGVQD (reference sequence). V was cut by 0 bases and J by 5 bases, with 5 bases left in between.

This clonotype was detected only a few times. The CDR3 sequence: CASSFGDSISYEQYF. CDR3 DNA sequence: TGCGCCAGCAGCTTCGGTGACAGTATCTCCTACGAGCAGTACTTC. The chain links TRBV5-1 to TRBJ2-7; D is perhaps TRBD1 (5 bases). V lost 2 bases and J lost 0, with 12 bases in between. The CDR3 loop spans 15 amino acids. The V gene's germline CDR1 is SGHRS and CDR2 YFSETQ.

This clonotype has a count of ten or more. This sequence joins TRBV12-3 or TRBV12-4 and TRBJ2-7, with D maybe TRBD2 (6 bases). The CDR3 length is 15 residues. V shed 10 bases and J shed 0 bases, with 19 bases lying between them. The CDR3 bases are TGTGCCACCAACAAAGGGGCGGGGAGCTCCTACGAGCAGTACTTC. Protein sequence: CATNKGAGSSYEQYF.

Of note for this clonotype: A read error may produce the germline difference seen at one junction end. The V gene is TRBV7-2, the J gene TRBJ2-5; 9 nucleotides agree with TRBD1. Germline V gives CDR1 SGHTA, CDR2 FQGNSA. The CDR3 has 16 amino acids. The CDR3 DNA reads as TGTGCCAGCAGCTCAGCGGGACAGGGTGGCAGGGAGACCAAGTACTTC. Protein: CASSSAGQGGRETKYF.

The chain joins TRBV20-1 to TRBJ2-6; a weak D match, TRBD1 (6 bases). CDR1 and CDR2 from the germline V gene are DFQATT and SNEGSKA (reference sequence). V shed 5 bases and J shed 0 bases, with 14 bases lying between them. The CDR3 spans 16 residues. Here the CDR3 DNA reads TGCAGTGCTCTCCGGACAGTAGACTCTGGGGCCAACGTCCTGACTTTC. Protein product: CSALRTVDSGANVLTF.

The CDR3 reads CASSPGFTYEQYF. CDR3 DNA sequence: TGTGCCAGCAGCCCGGGGTTCACCTACGAGCAGTACTTC. This sequence joins TRBV12-3 or TRBV12-4 and TRBJ2-7; a weak D match, TRBD2 (5 bases). This CDR3 region has 13 residues. V lost 6 bases and J 2 bases, leaving 11 bases between the germline ends.

This clonotype appeared many times. The chain couples TRBV5-1 to TRBJ2-7; D gene ambiguous. CDR1 and CDR2 (germline): SGHRS, YFSETQ. The CDR3 sequence is 14 residues long. The germline V and J ends were trimmed by 0 bases and 3 bases, with 10 bases remaining between them. As DNA, the CDR3 is TGCGCCAGCAGCTTGGTACAACCCGACTACGAGCAGTACTTC. This codes for CASSLVQPDYEQYF.

This clonotype was seen many times. This chain uses TRBV30 with TRBJ2-5; TRBD2 aligns across 12 bases. Looked up from germline, CDR1 is GTSNPN and CDR2 is SVGIG (reference sequence). The trim removed 0 bases at V and 13 bases at J, leaving 18 bases unmatched. The CDR3 covers 17 residues. CDR3 in amino acids: CAWSVSWLRASGRELYF. Written as DNA, the CDR3 is TGTGCCTGGAGTGTTAGTTGGTTAAGGGCTAGCGGGAGGGAATTGTACTTC. Filled out from reference TRBV30 and TRBJ2-5, the complete variable domain reads SQTIHQWPATLVQPVGSPLSLECTVEGTSNPNLYWYRQAAGRGLQLLFYSVGIGQISSEVPQNLSASRPQDRQFILSSKKLLLSDSGFYLCAWSVSWLRASGRELYFGPGTRLLVL.

This clonotype was counted ten times or more. The chain joins TRBV12-3 or TRBV12-4 to TRBJ2-7, with D possibly being TRBD1 (6 bases). V was clipped by 1 base and J by 5 bases, with 15 bases between them. CDR3 length equals 15 residues. This CDR3 reads CASSLGTVFDNEQYF. CDR3 sequence (DNA): TGTGCCAGCAGTTTAGGGACAGTGTTTGATAACGAGCAGTACTTC.

This clonotype was detected ten times or more. V usage is TRBV28 and J usage is TRBJ2-7; the match to TRBD1 covers 8 bases. This CDR3 has 13 residues. V lost 10 bases, J lost 7 bases, and 12 bases stayed unmatched. Germline V gene lookup returns CDR1 MDHEN and CDR2 SYDVKM. CDR3 sequence: CATTQTGEGEQYF. The CDR3 bases are TGTGCCACAACCCAGACAGGGGAAGGGGAGCAGTACTTC.

This clonotype was seen more than once but under ten times. This rearrangement joins TRBV5-1 to TRBJ2-7, with 7 bases fitting TRBD1. Trimming at V came to 3 bases and at J to 6 bases, leaving 3 bases not matched to a gene. Germline V gene data show CDR1 as SGHRS and CDR2 as YFSETQ. This CDR3 region has 12 residues. CDR3 region: CASSYGQAEQYF. CDR3 bases: TGCGCCAGCAGCTACGGACAGGCCGAGCAGTACTTC.

The gene calls are TRBV7-2 and TRBJ2-4; D possibly corresponds to TRBD1 (6 bases). This CDR3 spans 12 amino acids. V gave up 6 bases and J gave up 9 bases, with 12 bases separating them. CDR1 is SGHTA, CDR2 FQGNSA, per germline. CDR3 amino acids: CASRDPGVIQYF. The CDR3 nucleotides are TGTGCCAGCAGGGATCCAGGGGTCATTCAGTACTTC.